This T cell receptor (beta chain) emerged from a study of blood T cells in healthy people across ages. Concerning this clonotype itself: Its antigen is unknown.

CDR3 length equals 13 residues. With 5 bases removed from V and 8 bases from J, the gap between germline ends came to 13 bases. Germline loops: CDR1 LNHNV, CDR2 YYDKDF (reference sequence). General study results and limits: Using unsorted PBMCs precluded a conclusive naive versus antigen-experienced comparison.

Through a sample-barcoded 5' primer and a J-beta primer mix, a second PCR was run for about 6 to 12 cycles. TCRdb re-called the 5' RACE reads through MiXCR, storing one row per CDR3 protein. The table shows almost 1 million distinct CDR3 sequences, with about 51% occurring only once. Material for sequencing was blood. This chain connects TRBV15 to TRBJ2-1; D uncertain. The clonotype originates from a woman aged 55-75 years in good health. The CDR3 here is CATSARWVDEQFF. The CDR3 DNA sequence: TGTGCCACCAGCGCCCGTTGGGTCGATGAGCAGTTCTTC.